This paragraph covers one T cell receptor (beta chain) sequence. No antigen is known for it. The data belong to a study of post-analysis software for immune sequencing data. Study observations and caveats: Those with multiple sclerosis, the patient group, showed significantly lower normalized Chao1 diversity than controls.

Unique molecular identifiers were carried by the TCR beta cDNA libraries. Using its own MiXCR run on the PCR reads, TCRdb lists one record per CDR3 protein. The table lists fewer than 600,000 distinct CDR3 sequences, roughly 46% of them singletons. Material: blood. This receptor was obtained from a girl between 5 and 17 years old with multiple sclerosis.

The chain's CDR3 is CASSLAMASGTNYNEQFF. The CDR3 DNA reads as TGCGCCAGCAGCTTGGCCATGGCTAGCGGGACTAATTACAATGAGCAGTTCTTC. The V call is TRBV5-1, the J call TRBJ2-1, with 9 bases fitting TRBD2. Per the germline V gene, CDR1 is SGHRS and CDR2 is YFSETQ. CDR3 length equals 18 residues. Unmatched junction bases numbered 11, after V lost 0 bases and J lost 4 bases.